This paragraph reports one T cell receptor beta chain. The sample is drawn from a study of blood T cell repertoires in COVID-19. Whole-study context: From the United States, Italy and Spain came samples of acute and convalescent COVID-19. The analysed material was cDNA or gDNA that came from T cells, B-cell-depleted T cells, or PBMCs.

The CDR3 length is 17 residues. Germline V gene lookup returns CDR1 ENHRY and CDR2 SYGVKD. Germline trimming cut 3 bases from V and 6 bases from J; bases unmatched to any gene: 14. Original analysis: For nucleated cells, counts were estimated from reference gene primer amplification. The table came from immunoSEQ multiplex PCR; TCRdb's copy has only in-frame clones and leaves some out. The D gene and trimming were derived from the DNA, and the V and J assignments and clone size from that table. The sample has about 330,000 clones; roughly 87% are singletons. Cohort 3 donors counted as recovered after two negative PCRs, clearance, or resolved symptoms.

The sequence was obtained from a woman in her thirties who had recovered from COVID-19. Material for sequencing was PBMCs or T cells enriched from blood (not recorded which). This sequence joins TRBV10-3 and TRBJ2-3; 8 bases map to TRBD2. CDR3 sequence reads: CAISDGIAGRHRDTQYF. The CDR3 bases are TGTGCCATCAGTGATGGAATAGCGGGGCGGCATAGGGATACGCAGTATTTT.